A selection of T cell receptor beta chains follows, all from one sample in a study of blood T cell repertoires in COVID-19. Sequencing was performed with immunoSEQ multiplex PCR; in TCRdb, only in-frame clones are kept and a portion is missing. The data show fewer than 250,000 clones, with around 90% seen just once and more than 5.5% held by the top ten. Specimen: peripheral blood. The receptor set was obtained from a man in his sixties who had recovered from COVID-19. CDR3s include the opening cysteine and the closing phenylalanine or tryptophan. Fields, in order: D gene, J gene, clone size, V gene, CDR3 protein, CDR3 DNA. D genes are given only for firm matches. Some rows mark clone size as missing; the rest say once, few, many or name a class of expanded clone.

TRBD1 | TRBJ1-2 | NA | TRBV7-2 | CASSLATTGRYGYTF | TGTGCCAGCAGCTTAGCCACGACAGGGAGGTATGGCTACACCTTC
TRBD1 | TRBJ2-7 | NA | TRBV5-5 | CASSLSTGGPYEQYF | TGTGCCAGCAGCTTGTCTACAGGGGGCCCCTACGAGCAGTACTTC
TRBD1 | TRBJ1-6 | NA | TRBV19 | CASRPAGQNNSPLHF | TGTGCCTCCCGACCCGCGGGACAGAATAATTCACCCCTCCACTTT
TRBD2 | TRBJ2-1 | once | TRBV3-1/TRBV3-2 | CASSQGGGRSYNEQFF | TGTGCCAGCAGCCAGGGCGGGGGGCGCTCCTACAATGAGCAGTTCTTC
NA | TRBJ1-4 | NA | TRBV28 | CASSLPQGLNEKLFF | TGTGCCAGCAGTTTACCTCAGGGGCTTAATGAAAAACTGTTTTTT
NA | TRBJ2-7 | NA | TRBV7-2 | CASSLFGYEQYF | TGTGCCAGCAGCCTATTTGGCTACGAGCAGTACTTC
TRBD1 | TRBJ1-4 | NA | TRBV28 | CASIGQGRTNEKLFF | TGTGCCAGCATCGGACAGGGGCGGACTAATGAAAAACTGTTTTTT
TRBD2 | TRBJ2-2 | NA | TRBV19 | CASSIVASGRAGELFF | TGTGCCAGTAGTATTGTGGCTAGCGGGAGGGCCGGGGAGCTGTTTTTT
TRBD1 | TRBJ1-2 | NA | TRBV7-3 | CASGQGDNYGYTF | TGTGCCAGCGGACAGGGGGATAACTATGGCTACACCTTC
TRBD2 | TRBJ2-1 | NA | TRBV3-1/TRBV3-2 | CASSQFLRLATYNEQFF | TGTGCCAGCAGCCAATTTTTGAGACTAGCGACATACAATGAGCAGTTCTTC
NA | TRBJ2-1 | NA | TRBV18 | CASSLLGVASYNEQFF | TGTGCCAGCTCACTTCTAGGGGTGGCGTCCTACAATGAGCAGTTCTTC
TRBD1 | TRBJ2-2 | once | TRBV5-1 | CASSSPGGGSNTGELFF | TGCGCCAGCAGCTCCCCAGGGGGCGGCTCGAACACCGGGGAGCTGTTTTTT
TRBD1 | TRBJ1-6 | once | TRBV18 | CASSPGTDSPLHF | TGTGCCAGCTCACCAGGGACAGATTCACCCCTCCACTTT
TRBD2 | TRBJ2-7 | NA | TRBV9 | CASSPRGSGGGIFYEQYF | TGTGCCAGCAGCCCCCGGGGTAGCGGGGGAGGGATTTTTTACGAGCAGTACTTC
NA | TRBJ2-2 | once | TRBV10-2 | CASLRGIYTGELFF | TGCGCCAGCCTGAGGGGGATTTACACCGGGGAGCTGTTTTTT